The 29 T cell receptor beta chains presented below share a single source sample, sequenced in a study of cytomegalovirus exposure and HLA in healthy donors. With 60 Vbeta and 13 Jbeta primers, the PCR was carried out. Method: immunoSEQ multiplex PCR; TCRdb's copy keeps in-frame clones and lacks some. The profile shows about 180,000 clones, more than 60% of them singletons. Sequenced sample: PBMCs. The source is a woman aged 45-59 years in good health and CMV-seropositive.

V and J are TRBV28 and TRBJ2-3; 10 nucleotides align to TRBD2. This CDR3 spans 12 amino acids. Germline V gene lookup returns CDR1 MDHEN and CDR2 SYDVKM. V dropped 4 bases and J dropped 11; count of bases not matched to a gene: 3. CDR3 residues: CASSSRLAGQYF. The CDR3 DNA is TGTGCCAGCAGTTCCCGACTAGCGGGGCAGTATTTT.

This chain connects TRBV19 to TRBJ1-5, with D possibly TRBD1 on 6 matching bases. Looked up from germline, CDR1 is LNHDA and CDR2 is SQIVND (reference sequence). Trimming pared 8 bases from V and 9 bases from J, leaving 20 bases between. The CDR3 has 14 residues. The CDR3 loop reads CASQQGPWTGPQHF. CDR3 DNA sequence: TGTGCCAGTCAACAGGGACCCTGGACGGGGCCCCAGCATTTT.

This clone was counted once. Distinct nucleotide sequences in the sample also encode this CDR3. The chain combines TRBV5-1 with TRBJ1-1; 8 bases are shared with TRBD1. This CDR3 is built from 15 residues. Germline V gene sequence: CDR1 SGHRS, CDR2 YFSETQ. V trimming: 0 bases; J trimming: 4 bases; junction bases outside the gene matches: 5. CDR3 sequence (DNA): TGCGCCAGCAGCTTGGAGACAGGGGTGGCCACTGAAGCTTTCTTT. It translates to CASSLETGVATEAFF.

The V gene is TRBV5-1, the J gene TRBJ2-3; 9 bases fit TRBD2. Looked up from germline, CDR1 is SGHRS and CDR2 is YFSETQ. This CDR3 spans 17 amino acids. Germline trimming cut 0 bases from V and 6 bases from J; bases unmatched to any gene: 11. This chain's CDR3 is CASSLGLAGAGADTQYF. The CDR3, as DNA: TGCGCCAGCAGCTTGGGATTAGCGGGAGCCGGGGCGGATACGCAGTATTTT. The entire variable domain, with the rest obtained from reference TRBV5-1 and TRBJ2-3, is as follows: KAGVTQTPRYLIKTRGQQVTLSCSPISGHRSVSWYQQTPGQGLQFLFEYFSETQRNKGNFPGRFSGRQFSNSRSEMNVSTLELGDSALYLCASSLGLAGAGADTQYFGPGTRLTVL.

The gene calls are TRBV2 and TRBJ2-7; D possibly corresponds to TRBD2 (5 bases). CDR1 and CDR2 (germline): SNHLY, FYNNEI. V dropped 7 bases and J dropped 0 bases, with 13 bases sitting between them. There are 14 residues in the CDR3. The CDR3 protein is CASTRAESSYEQYF. CDR3 sequence (DNA): TGTGCCAGCACCCGAGCGGAGAGCTCCTACGAGCAGTACTTC.

This clone came up a few times. The chain links TRBV5-5 to TRBJ1-1; 11 bases are a match to TRBD1. This CDR3 has 16 residues. CDR1 and CDR2 (germline): SGHKS, YYEKEE (reference sequence). The J segment lost 6 bases and the V segment lost 2 bases, leaving 9 bases of the junction unmatched. DNA of the CDR3: TGTGCCAGCAGCTTCGTCCGGGGACAGGGGGACGCTGAAGCTTTCTTT. This encodes CASSFVRGQGDAEAFF.

This clone was recorded a few times. The chain joins TRBV5-1 to TRBJ1-1; TRBD1 might be the D (6 bases). Germline-derived CDR1 and CDR2 are SGHRS and YFSETQ. Deletions cut 4 bases from V and 1 base from J, with 8 bases between. This CDR3 comprises 13 residues. CDR3 in amino acids: CASSPQGNTEAFF. CDR3 bases: TGCGCCAGCAGCCCACAGGGGAACACTGAAGCTTTCTTT.

The chain is built from TRBV4-3 and TRBJ2-7, with TRBD2 matching 15 bases. The CDR3 spans 17 residues. Per the germline V gene, CDR1 is LGHNA and CDR2 is YSLEER. Germline trimming cut 6 bases from V and 4 bases from J; bases unmatched to any gene: 10. CDR3 protein: CASSPGLAGGPFYEQYF. The CDR3 nucleotides read TGCGCCAGCAGTCCCGGACTAGCGGGGGGGCCGTTTTACGAGCAGTACTTC.

The genes are TRBV7-2 and TRBJ2-1, with 9 nucleotides matching TRBD1. V was pared by 1 base and J by 6 bases, with 13 bases of the junction left unmatched. The CDR3 contains 18 residues. Germline V gene lookup returns CDR1 SGHTA and CDR2 FQGNSA. The CDR3 spells CASSLDSTGTGLRNEQFF. CDR3 coding DNA: TGTGCCAGCAGCTTAGACTCCACCGGGACAGGGTTACGCAATGAGCAGTTCTTC.

The CDR3 loop reads CASSAETGIGGELFF. Written as DNA, the CDR3 is TGTGCCAGCAGCGCAGAGACAGGAATTGGCGGGGAGCTGTTTTTT. The V gene is TRBV9, the J gene TRBJ2-2; weak D call: TRBD1 (6 bases). This CDR3 region has 15 residues. V lost 3 bases and J 7 bases, leaving 16 bases between the germline ends. The germline CDR1 and CDR2 sequences are SGDLS and YYNGEE.

This clone was detected only a few times. This rearrangement joins TRBV28 to TRBJ1-4, with D unresolved. CDR1 and CDR2 (germline): MDHEN, SYDVKM. The CDR3 has 14 residues. V lost 3 bases and J 16 bases, leaving 21 bases between the germline ends. The chain's CDR3 is CASSLRPDWVGRFF. The CDR3 coding sequence is TGTGCCAGCAGTTTGAGGCCGGACTGGGTAGGGAGGTTTTTT.

In this sample, this clone turned up once. V gene TRBV21-1 combines with J gene TRBJ2-2; TRBD1, the table's D call, was not compared with the DNA. TRBV21-1 is assigned pseudogene status. This CDR3 has 17 residues. The CDR3 DNA is TGTGCCAGCAGCAAAGGGCAGGGGGCGCCGAACACCGGGGAGCTGTTTTTT. Translating it yields CASSKGQGAPNTGELFF.

The chain is built from TRBV30 and TRBJ1-5; possibly TRBD1 for D (6 bases). Trimming removed 4 bases from V and 0 bases from J, with 13 bases in between. Germline CDR1 GTSNPN, CDR2 SVGIG (reference sequence). The CDR3 runs 15 residues. CDR3 protein: CAWKGQTYSNQPQHF. CDR3 coding DNA: TGTGCCTGGAAGGGACAAACGTATAGCAATCAGCCCCAGCATTTT.

The chain has TRBV18 and TRBJ1-4, with 9 bases matching TRBD1. V shed 5 bases, J shed 7 bases, and the junction held 8 bases outside the gene matches. CDR3 size: 15 residues. CDR1 is KGHSH, CDR2 LQKENI, per germline. The CDR3 DNA reads as TGTGCCAGCTCAACGTCACAGGGGGCGGGTGAAAAACTGTTTTTT. Its protein is CASSTSQGAGEKLFF.

J is TRBJ1-2 and V is TRBV6-1; D call uncertain. V was cut by 7 bases and J by 1 base, with 16 bases left in between. CDR1 is MNHNS and CDR2 is SASEGT in the germline V gene. This CDR3 has 15 residues. As DNA, the CDR3 is TGTGCCAGCACCGAAACACCCAGGATTAACTATGGCTACACCTTC. It encodes CASTETPRINYGYTF.

The chain is built from TRBV6-5 and TRBJ2-7; the match to TRBD2 covers 8 bases. CDR1 and CDR2 (germline): MNHEY, SVGAGI. The CDR3 is 15 residues long. J lost 2 bases, V lost 5 bases, and 8 bases had no gene match. Here the CDR3 reads CASSPHGTRAYEQYF. CDR3 sequence (DNA): TGTGCCAGCAGTCCCCACGGGACTAGAGCCTACGAGCAGTACTTC.

This sequence joins TRBV28 and TRBJ1-2; 9 positions agree with TRBD1. V was clipped by 4 bases and J by 2 bases; unmatched bases: 5. The germline CDR1 and CDR2 sequences are MDHEN and SYDVKM. The CDR3 totals 15 residues. The CDR3 spells CASSSGQGRNYGYTF. CDR3 in DNA: TGTGCCAGCAGTTCAGGACAGGGGCGCAACTATGGCTACACCTTC.

A single count supports this clone. The CDR3 coding sequence is TGTGCCAGCAGCTTGTGGGCGGGGTTTAAGCAGTACTTC. It encodes CASSLWAGFKQYF. The V call is TRBV5-6, the J call TRBJ2-7; a possible D gene is TRBD2 (6 bases). The CDR3 spans 13 residues. Germline values: CDR1 SGHDT, CDR2 YYEEEE. V was shortened by 1 base and J by 8 bases, with 13 bases between the two germline ends.

This chain joins TRBV25-1 and TRBJ2-2, with TRBD1 matching 8 bases. Losses at the gene ends were 4 bases for V and 6 bases for J; bases not matched to a gene: 7. Germline V CDR1 and CDR2: MGHDK, SYGVNS. The CDR3 has 15 residues. The CDR3 DNA reads TGTGCCAGCAGTGCCTACAGGGGGACGGCCGGGGAGCTGTTTTTT. Its translation: CASSAYRGTAGELFF. Supplemented by reference TRBV25-1 and TRBJ2-2, the full variable domain reads EADIYQTPRYLVIGTGKKITLECSQTMGHDKMYWYQQDPGMELHLIHYSYGVNSTEKGDLSSESTVSRIRTEHFPLTLESARPSHTSQYLCASSAYRGTAGELFFGEGSRLTVL.

This chain connects TRBV6-5 to TRBJ1-4; D possibly corresponds to TRBD1 (5 bases). The CDR3 sequence is 13 residues long. Per the germline V gene, CDR1 is MNHEY and CDR2 is SVGAGI. The V gene lost 6 bases and the J gene lost 3 bases, with 8 bases spanning the gap. The CDR3 loop reads CASRGRPNEKLFF. The CDR3 bases are TGTGCCAGCAGGGGGCGTCCTAATGAAAAACTGTTTTTT.

This rearrangement joins TRBV4-2 to TRBJ2-5; the D is unclear. The CDR3 runs 15 residues. V lost 4 bases, J lost 1 base, and 13 bases lay in between. Germline CDR1 and CDR2: LGHNA and YNFKEQ. CDR3: CASSPAEMAQETQYF. The CDR3 DNA follows: TGTGCCAGCAGCCCTGCCGAAATGGCCCAAGAGACCCAGTACTTC.

This chain links TRBV4-3 with TRBJ1-1; perhaps TRBD1 as D (6 bases). From germline, CDR1 is LGHNA and CDR2 YSLEER. The V end was cut by 1 base, the J end by 6 bases, with 9 bases between. The CDR3 covers 13 residues. The CDR3 bases are TGCGCCAGCAGCCAAGCCGACAGGTCTGAAGCTTTCTTT. Protein sequence: CASSQADRSEAFF.

This clone has just a few counts. The rearrangement joins TRBV4-3 to TRBJ1-6; maybe TRBD1 (5 bases). The CDR3 is 13 residues long. The ends were cut back, 3 bases at V and 8 bases at J, with 8 bases in the middle. The germline V gene encodes CDR1 LGHNA and CDR2 YSLEER. The CDR3 region is CASSHPGHSPLHF. The CDR3 nucleotides read TGCGCCAGCAGCCACCCAGGGCATTCACCCCTCCACTTT.

The chain joins TRBV28 to TRBJ1-5; perhaps TRBD1 as D (6 bases). This CDR3 comprises 18 residues. Per germline, CDR1 MDHEN and CDR2 SYDVKM. Trimming removed 6 bases from V and 0 bases from J, with 21 bases in between. The CDR3 DNA reads TGTGCCAGCAGAGTTGTCAGGGGAGGGTTATATAGCAATCAGCCCCAGCATTTT. This codes for CASRVVRGGLYSNQPQHF.

This clone was picked up one time. The chain carries TRBV5-1 and TRBJ1-2; D is undetermined. The ends were cut back, 7 bases at V and 4 bases at J, with 11 bases in the middle. Germline V CDR1 and CDR2: SGHRS, YFSETQ. The CDR3 runs 12 residues. The CDR3 here is CASLGDGYGYTF. CDR3 nucleotides: TGCGCCAGCTTGGGAGACGGCTATGGCTACACCTTC.

This chain uses TRBV30 with TRBJ1-1, with D unclear. CDR1 GTSNPN and CDR2 SVGIG come from the germline V gene (reference sequence). The V and J ends lost 4 bases and 4 bases respectively, with 13 bases between them. The CDR3 loop spans 13 amino acids. CDR3 amino acids: CAWTGTRGTEAFF. CDR3 in DNA: TGTGCCTGGACAGGCACACGGGGCACTGAAGCTTTCTTT.

J is TRBJ2-1 and V is TRBV28, with 11 bases fitting TRBD2. Looked up from germline, CDR1 is MDHEN and CDR2 is SYDVKM. CDR3 size: 17 residues. V was clipped by 5 bases and J by 4 bases; unmatched bases: 10. The DNA of the CDR3 is TGTGCCAGCAGTCACATGGGGCGACTAGCGGGGTACAATGAGCAGTTCTTC. Translating gives CASSHMGRLAGYNEQFF.

The gene calls are TRBV21-1 and TRBJ1-2. TRBV21-1 is a documented pseudogene. The CDR3 has 16 residues. Here the CDR3 reads CASSNRPSRAGYGYTF. The CDR3 DNA sequence: TGTGCCAGCAGCAACCGGCCCTCCCGGGCGGGCTATGGCTACACCTTC.

The rearrangement joins TRBV18 to TRBJ2-7; 9 bases line up with TRBD1. From germline, CDR1 is KGHSH and CDR2 LQKENI. CDR3 length equals 14 residues. The trim removed 5 bases at V and 6 bases at J, leaving 8 bases unmatched. The CDR3 spells CASSTSGTGREQYF. The CDR3 DNA reads as TGTGCCAGCTCAACTTCCGGGACAGGGCGCGAGCAGTACTTC.